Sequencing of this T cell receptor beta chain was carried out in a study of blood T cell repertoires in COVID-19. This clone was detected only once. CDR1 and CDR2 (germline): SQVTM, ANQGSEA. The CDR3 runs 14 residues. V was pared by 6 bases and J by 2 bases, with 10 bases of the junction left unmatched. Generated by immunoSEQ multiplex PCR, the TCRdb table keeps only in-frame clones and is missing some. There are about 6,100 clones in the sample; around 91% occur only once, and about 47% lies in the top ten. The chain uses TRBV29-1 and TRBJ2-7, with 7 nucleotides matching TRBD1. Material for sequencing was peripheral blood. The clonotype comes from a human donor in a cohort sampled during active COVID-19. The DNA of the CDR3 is TGCAGCGTCGTCCCAGCGACAGGGACCTACGAGCAGTACTTC. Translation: CSVVPATGTYEQYF.